This TCR beta chain originates from a study of naive and memory T cell subsets. An equimolar mix of two oligonucleotides served as the beta constant-region primer for TRBC1 and TRBC2. Four rounds of PCR amplified the ligated cDNA using nested alpha and beta constant-region primers plus SP2. TCRdb fed the UMI-ligation and nested PCR reads into MiXCR, producing one record per CDR3 protein. The repertoire has roughly 10,000 distinct CDR3 sequences, 5.5% to 7% of them found once; the top ten carry around 58%. There are many counts of this clonotype. Germline V gene sequence: CDR1 MNHNY, CDR2 SVGAGI (reference sequence). The CDR3 extends over 14 amino acids. V was shortened by 2 bases and J by 1 base, with 8 bases between the two germline ends.

Sequencing was performed on CD4+ TEMRA cells from blood. Subset meaning: effector memory re-expressing CD45RA, CD45RA+ CD27-. This chain joins TRBV6-6 and TRBJ1-1; D not certain. The clonotype comes from a human donor in good health. The CDR3 nucleotides are TGTGCCAGCAGTTACCCCTACACGAACACTGAAGCTTTCTTT. It specifies CASSYPYTNTEAFF.